Each of the 15 T cell receptor beta chains below was sequenced from the same sample in a study of cytomegalovirus exposure and HLA in healthy donors. PCR involved 60 Vbeta and 13 Jbeta primers. The table came from immunoSEQ multiplex PCR; TCRdb's copy has only in-frame clones and leaves some out. The sample includes about 150,000 clones, 70% to 90% seen only once; the top ten take just over 2.5%. The material sequenced was PBMCs. The receptors shown here come from a man aged 25-45 years in good health and CMV-seropositive.

This chain joins TRBV18 and TRBJ1-5; 7 bases fit TRBD1. The CDR3 has 17 amino acids. The junction had 11 bases not matched to a gene; V was cut back by 3 bases and J by 3 bases. Germline V gives CDR1 KGHSH, CDR2 LQKENI. The CDR3 region is CASSPRTGAEANQPQHF. The CDR3 bases are TGTGCCAGCTCACCGCGAACAGGGGCCGAGGCCAATCAGCCCCAGCATTTT.

The gene calls are TRBV5-1 and TRBJ2-5, with D perhaps matching TRBD1 (5 bases). This CDR3 is built from 14 residues. The V and J ends lost 3 bases and 6 bases respectively, with 15 bases between them. In germline, CDR1 is SGHRS, CDR2 YFSETQ. CDR3 sequence reads: CASSSTGGPKTQYF. DNA for the CDR3: TGCGCCAGCAGCTCAACAGGCGGCCCCAAGACCCAGTACTTC.

CDR3 protein: CASSSRLAGGHEQYF. The CDR3 DNA sequence: TGTGCCAGCAGTTCAAGACTAGCGGGAGGACACGAGCAGTACTTC. This chain links TRBV27 with TRBJ2-7; 13 bases match TRBD2. CDR3 length: 15 residues. V was clipped by 4 bases and J by 5 bases; unmatched bases: 5. Germline-derived CDR1 and CDR2 are MNHEY and SMNVEV (reference sequence).

This clone was picked up one time. CDR3 DNA sequence: TGTGCCAGCAGCCCGCGGTTGAGTAGAGAGACTGAAGCTTTCTTT. It yields the protein CASSPRLSRETEAFF. The chain recombines TRBV7-9 with TRBJ1-1; D gene uncertain. Between the trimmed V and J ends, which lost 5 bases and 5 bases, there was a span of 18 bases. The CDR3 loop spans 15 amino acids. Germline-derived CDR1 and CDR2 are SEHNR and FQNEAQ (reference sequence).

This chain connects TRBV4-2 to TRBJ1-2; 8 bases are a match to TRBD1. Germline trimming cut 4 bases from V and 0 bases from J; bases unmatched to any gene: 10. This CDR3 is built from 17 residues. Germline lookup yields CDR1 LGHNA and CDR2 YNFKEQ. Here the CDR3 DNA reads TGTGCCAGCAGCCCGACCAGCGGGACAGGCACTAACTATGGCTACACCTTC. It is translated as CASSPTSGTGTNYGYTF.

This chain uses TRBV27 with TRBJ1-1; possibly TRBD1 for D (5 bases). Germline V CDR1 and CDR2: MNHEY, SMNVEV (reference sequence). The CDR3 has 14 amino acids. Trimming removed 3 bases at V and 4 bases at J, with 12 bases between. The CDR3 here is CASSFGGSITEAFF. The CDR3 DNA sequence: TGTGCCAGCAGTTTCGGGGGGTCCATCACTGAAGCTTTCTTT.

The chain couples TRBV12-5 to TRBJ2-1; D is undetermined. Between the trimmed V and J ends, which lost 0 bases and 6 bases, there was a span of 15 bases. Germline values: CDR1 LGHNT, CDR2 FRNRAP. The CDR3 spans 16 residues. CDR3 region: CASGLVRVLRVNEQFF. Here the CDR3 DNA reads TGTGCTAGTGGTTTGGTACGAGTCCTACGGGTCAATGAGCAGTTCTTC.

The V and J genes are TRBV4-1 and TRBJ2-6; D is unclear. Germline CDR1 MGHRA, CDR2 YSYEKL. This CDR3 spans 16 amino acids. With 4 bases removed from V and 2 bases from J, the gap between germline ends came to 12 bases. The CDR3 nucleotides read TGCGCCAGCAGCCCCCAAGGAGCAGCTGGGGCCAACGTCCTGACTTTC. This sequence encodes CASSPQGAAGANVLTF.

V is TRBV11-2 and J is TRBJ1-1; 8 positions match TRBD1. Germline V gives CDR1 SGHAT, CDR2 FQNNGV. V shed 3 bases and J 1 base; nucleotides not matched to a gene: 10. CDR3 length: 17 amino acids. CDR3 sequence reads: CASSLWGGGTGNTEAFF. Here the CDR3 DNA reads TGTGCCAGCAGCTTGTGGGGAGGCGGGACAGGGAACACTGAAGCTTTCTTT.

The V and J genes are TRBV18 and TRBJ1-1, with 9 bases identical to TRBD1. The germline V gene has CDR1 KGHSH and CDR2 LQKENI. The ends lost 4 bases at V and 7 bases at J; junction bases unmatched: 7. This CDR3 region has 14 residues. The CDR3: CASSRMGQGIEAFF. In DNA, the CDR3 is TGTGCCAGCTCACGGATGGGACAGGGAATTGAAGCTTTCTTT.

The V call is TRBV11-3, the J call TRBJ2-1, with D tentatively TRBD1 (6 bases). The CDR3 is made up of 15 amino acids. Between the trimmed V and J ends, which lost 4 bases and 4 bases, there was a span of 14 bases. Germline V gives CDR1 SGHNT, CDR2 YENEEA. DNA for the CDR3: TGTGCCAGCAGCTCACAGGGAAAGACTTACAATGAGCAGTTCTTC. Amino acid sequence: CASSSQGKTYNEQFF.

The chain is built from TRBV18 and TRBJ2-7; D perhaps matches TRBD2 (5 bases). CDR1 and CDR2 (germline): KGHSH, LQKENI. The CDR3 loop spans 14 amino acids. V lost 2 bases to trimming and J lost 7 bases, with 15 bases between them. In DNA, the CDR3 is TGTGCCAGCTCACCAAGGGATCTAGCTGGGGAGCAGTACTTC. Protein sequence: CASSPRDLAGEQYF.

This chain links TRBV5-4 with TRBJ1-1, with D possibly TRBD1 on 6 matching bases. Trimming removed 7 bases from V and 4 bases from J, with 17 bases in between. The CDR3 has 14 amino acids. Germline V gene sequence: CDR1 SGHNT, CDR2 YYREEE (reference sequence). The CDR3 sequence is CASRATGRATEAFF. Here the CDR3 DNA reads TGTGCCAGCCGGGCAACAGGGCGGGCCACTGAAGCTTTCTTT.

The chain recombines TRBV7-9 with TRBJ2-5, with 7 bases lining up with TRBD2. The CDR3 is 14 residues long. Trimming at V came to 6 bases and at J to 5 bases, leaving 9 bases not matched to a gene. The V gene's germline CDR1 is SEHNR and CDR2 FQNEAQ (reference sequence). CDR3 amino acids: CASSLGGSGETQYF. The DNA for the CDR3 is TGTGCCAGCAGTTTGGGCGGGAGCGGGGAGACCCAGTACTTC.

The V gene is TRBV19, the J gene TRBJ1-5; TRBD1 matches at 8 bases. The CDR3 sequence is 16 residues long. J lost 3 bases, V lost 5 bases, and 9 bases had no gene match. The germline CDR1 and CDR2 sequences are LNHDA and SQIVND (reference sequence). As DNA, the CDR3 is TGTGCCAGTAGTCCGCTTCGGGACAGGCTCAATCAGCCCCAGCATTTT. Amino acids: CASSPLRDRLNQPQHF.